These 5 T cell receptor beta chains came from one sample sequenced in a study of Ad26.COV2.S vaccination and SARS-CoV-2 variants. Treatment noted: roughly 18 received Ad26.COV2.S at low or high dose, single or two shots; about 5 received placebo; per-sample allocation not given. Day 63 after the first vaccine or placebo injection was the time point for sampling. Measured with immunoSEQ multiplex PCR; TCRdb has only the in-frame clones, and not every one. The sample lists about 680,000 clones; 70% to 90% were seen once. The sample was peripheral blood, taken in a trial of Ad26.COV2.S vaccine versus placebo. The receptors shown here come from a person aged 18-60 years who received the Ad26.COV2.S COVID-19 vaccine or a placebo.

This clone was recorded a few times. The chain uses TRBV6-2 or TRBV6-3 and TRBJ2-2; TRBD2 aligns across 12 bases. The V and J ends lost 6 bases and 5 bases, in that order; junction bases with no gene match: 7. The germline V gene has CDR1 MNHEY and CDR2 SVGEGT. The CDR3 consists of 16 residues. The DNA of the CDR3 is TGTGCCAGCAGCCGCCTAGCGGGGGGGCCTACCGGGGAGCTGTTTTTT. This gives the protein CASSRLAGGPTGELFF.

This clone came up once. This same CDR3 is encoded by further DNA sequences in the sample. The chain is built from TRBV27 and TRBJ1-1; weak D call: TRBD1 (5 bases). Germline CDR1 MNHEY, CDR2 SMNVEV (reference sequence). The V end lost 3 bases, the J end lost 0 bases, and 11 bases lay between the germline ends. The CDR3 contains 15 residues. CDR3: CASSFSGTLNTEAFF. Written as DNA, the CDR3 is TGTGCCAGCAGTTTTTCAGGGACCCTGAACACTGAAGCTTTCTTT.

This rearrangement joins TRBV29-1 to TRBJ2-7, with 9 bases that match TRBD1. Losses at the gene ends were 4 bases for V and 6 bases for J; bases not matched to a gene: 7. Germline V CDR1 and CDR2: SQVTM, ANQGSEA. This CDR3 is 13 amino acids long. Here the CDR3 DNA reads TGCAGCGTTGGAGGGACAGGGTCAGGCGAGCAGTACTTC. Translation gives CSVGGTGSGEQYF.

The chain employs TRBV3-1 (or the pseudogene TRBV3-2) and TRBJ2-7; 11 bases are a match to TRBD2. This CDR3 is built from 15 residues. Trimming took 0 bases from V and 10 from J; bases not matched to a gene: 8. Germline assignment: CDR1 LGHDT and CDR2 YNNKEL (reference sequence). CDR3 protein: CASSQDLAGGLHQYF. CDR3 in DNA: TGTGCCAGCAGCCAAGACCTAGCGGGAGGTCTGCATCAGTACTTC.

The chain links TRBV20-1 to TRBJ2-1, with no clear D. Germline assignment: CDR1 DFQATT and CDR2 SNEGSKA (reference sequence). Trimming cost V 2 bases and J 8 bases, with 7 bases left between them. The CDR3 totals 11 residues. The CDR3 spells CSARRADEQFF. CDR3 DNA: TGCAGTGCTAGACGGGCGGATGAGCAGTTCTTC.